This T cell receptor beta chain was found in a study of cytomegalovirus exposure and HLA in healthy donors. Study outcomes and limitations: In the 130 or so validation repertoires, a later analysis found that first-cohort TCR clusters tended to co-occur.

Germline assignment: CDR1 GTSNPN and CDR2 SVGIG (reference sequence). CDR3 length: 15 amino acids. Trimming removed 4 bases from V and 1 base from J, with 16 bases in between. Assay: immunoSEQ multiplex PCR; the TCRdb copy retains only in-frame clones and omits some. The data contain some 150,000 clones, 80% to 90% of them seen just once; the ten biggest clones take up 3.5% to 5.5%. As to this clone: The target antigen is unknown.

What was sequenced was PBMCs. The clonotype originates from a young man in good health and CMV-seropositive. This rearrangement joins TRBV30 to TRBJ1-1; TRBD1 might be the D (5 bases). The CDR3 spells CAWKKRGEANTEAFF. The CDR3 bases are TGTGCCTGGAAAAAAAGGGGTGAGGCGAACACTGAAGCTTTCTTT.